The rows below give T cell receptor beta chains drawn from one sample of a study of cytomegalovirus exposure and HLA in healthy donors. TCRdb keeps only in-frame clones here, not all; method: immunoSEQ multiplex PCR. This table has some 180,000 clones, 77% appearing once. Sequencing input: PBMCs. These receptors were taken from a man between 18 and 35 years old in good health and CMV-seronegative. The CDR3 runs from the conserved cysteine through the conserved F or W. Each record gives: clone size, CDR3 length, V gene, J gene, D gene, CDR3 DNA, CDR3 protein. The D gene is left open where the match is weak. Only part of the rows carry a size: once, few, many, or a class if the clone is expanded.

-,17,TRBV11-2,TRBJ2-3,TRBD2,TGTGCCAGCAGCTTACGACCACTAGCGGTTTTCACAGATACGCAGTATTTT,CASSLRPLAVFTDTQYF
-,14,TRBV27,TRBJ1-2,-,TGTGCCAGCAGTTTATCGTCCCAGGGTGCAAGCTACACCTTC,CASSLSSQGASYTF
-,14,TRBV27,TRBJ1-1,-,TGTGCCAGCAGTTTATTGGAGGGGAACACTGAAGCTTTCTTT,CASSLLEGNTEAFF
-,14,TRBV7-2,TRBJ1-6,TRBD1,TGTGCCAGCAGCTTGCAGACAGGGGTTCCACCCCTCCACTTT,CASSLQTGVPPLHF
few,13,TRBV5-4,TRBJ1-1,TRBD1,TGTGCCAGCAGCCGAGGGACAGCCACTGAAGCTTTCTTT,CASSRGTATEAFF
-,18,TRBV5-1,TRBJ1-4,-,TGCGCCAGCAGCTTGGGGGCAGGGCCGGGCGCAACTAATGAAAAACTGTTTTTT,CASSLGAGPGATNEKLFF
-,15,TRBV19,TRBJ2-7,-,TGTGCCAGTACCCCGCTAGCCGGGCCTCTACGAGGGCAGTACTTC,CASTPLAGPLRGQYF
few,16,TRBV30,TRBJ2-3,TRBD2,TGTGCCTGGAGTGAAACTAGCGGGGGAAGCACAGATACGCAGTATTTT,CAWSETSGGSTDTQYF
-,12,TRBV5-1,TRBJ1-2,-,TGCGCCAGCAGCTTGTCGCAGAATGGCTACACCTTC,CASSLSQNGYTF
-,15,TRBV28,TRBJ2-7,-,TGTGCCAGCAGTTTATTGGAGGGCGGGTACTACGAGCAGTACTTC,CASSLLEGGYYEQYF
-,15,TRBV30,TRBJ1-5,-,TGTGCCTGGAGTAGGACAGATCGGCTTTGGCAGCCCCAGCATTTT,CAWSRTDRLWQPQHF
few,15,TRBV21-1,TRBJ2-3,-,TGTGCCAGCCTGCGGGATTTCCAAACATCAGATACGCAGTATTTT,CASLRDFQTSDTQYF
-,15,TRBV6-5,TRBJ2-5,TRBD2,TGTGCCAGCGCGGACAGAGCGGGGGGGCCGGTGACCCAGTACTTC,CASADRAGGPVTQYF
-,12,TRBV2,TRBJ2-3,-,TGTGCCAGCAGCCCTCGGGGGGATACGCAGTATTTT,CASSPRGDTQYF
-,15,TRBV29-1,TRBJ2-1,-,TGCAGCGTTGAAGATATAAGACTAGTGGGCAATGAGCAGTTCTTC,CSVEDIRLVGNEQFF
-,18,TRBV7-2,TRBJ1-4,TRBD1,TGTGCCAGCAGCGCCCGGGACAGCGTTTGGGTTTTTAATGAAAAACTGTTTTTT,CASSARDSVWVFNEKLFF
-,11,TRBV29-1,TRBJ2-7,-,TGCAGCGTTAGGAGGGTGTACGAGCAGTACTTC,CSVRRVYEQYF
-,16,TRBV30,TRBJ2-6,-,TGTGCCTGGAGTGTAACCGCAGACTCTGGGGCCAACGTCCTGACTTTC,CAWSVTADSGANVLTF
-,16,TRBV15,TRBJ2-2,-,TGTGCCACCAGCAGAGGGGTCCAGGGGCGAGGCGGGGAGCTGTTTTTT,CATSRGVQGRGGELFF
-,18,TRBV4-3,TRBJ2-1,-,TGCGCCAGCAGCCAAGATCGTGGGTTAGGGGCCAACTACAATGAGCAGTTCTTC,CASSQDRGLGANYNEQFF
-,18,TRBV7-2,TRBJ2-2,TRBD2,TGTGCCAGCAGCTCCCTGCCCCAAGGACTAGTGCGCACCGGGGAGCTGTTTTTT,CASSSLPQGLVRTGELFF
-,14,TRBV2,TRBJ2-3,TRBD2,TGTGCCAGCAGGCCGGGACTAGCGTATACAGCGCAGTATTTT,CASRPGLAYTAQYF
-,14,TRBV6-5,TRBJ1-2,-,TGTGCCAGCAGTTACGCGGGGAGGCCGGAGGGCTACACCTTC,CASSYAGRPEGYTF
medium-sized,13,TRBV6-1,TRBJ1-5,-,TGTGCCAGCAGGAGGTTAAGCAATCAGCCCCAGCATTTT,CASRRLSNQPQHF
-,15,TRBV28,TRBJ2-3,TRBD1,TGTGCCAGCAGTTTAGGGACAGGGAATACAGATACGCAGTATTTT,CASSLGTGNTDTQYF
few,15,TRBV6-1,TRBJ1-4,TRBD1,TGTGCCAGCAGATCCTCCGGGACAGGGAACGAAAAACTGTTTTTT,CASRSSGTGNEKLFF
-,17,TRBV1,TRBJ2-1,-,TGCACCAGCAGCCAGATTACTTCTAGCGGGAGGGAGAATGAGCAGTTCTTC,CTSSQITSSGRENEQFF
-,15,TRBV30,TRBJ2-5,-,TGTGCCTGCGGCAAGCAAGGACCGCTCGGGGGTGAGCAGTACTTC,CACGKQGPLGGEQYF
-,12,TRBV6-5,TRBJ1-1,-,TGTGCCTCATCTTCCGGGGGAACCGAAGCTTTCTTT,CASSSGGTEAFF
once,15,TRBV6-5,TRBJ2-5,TRBD1,TGTGCCAGCAGTAGGGGACAGGGGGTCGGGGAGACCCAGTACTTC,CASSRGQGVGETQYF
few,14,TRBV7-3,TRBJ2-1,TRBD2,TGTGCCAGCAGCTCGAGCCGGGACTACCAAAAGCAGTTCTTC,CASSSSRDYQKQFF
-,15,TRBV7-8,TRBJ2-7,TRBD1,TGTGCCAGCAGCTTAACAGGGGCCGGTTTGTACGAGCAGTACTTC,CASSLTGAGLYEQYF
-,11,TRBV25-1,TRBJ1-2,-,TGTGCCAGCACAGGGATTGGTGGCTACACCTTC,CASTGIGGYTF
-,13,TRBV6-5,TRBJ1-4,TRBD1,TGTGCCAGCAGACGGGACAGGGGTGAAAAACTGTTTTTT,CASRRDRGEKLFF
once,17,TRBV13,TRBJ2-1,TRBD2,TGTGCCAGCAGCTTAGAGGTAGCGGGAGCTACCTACAATGAGCAGTTCTTC,CASSLEVAGATYNEQFF
-,14,TRBV14,TRBJ2-3,-,TGTGCCAGCAGCCAAGCAGGGAAGGCAGATACGCAGTATTTT,CASSQAGKADTQYF
-,16,TRBV9,TRBJ2-7,TRBD1,TGTGCCAGCAGCGTAGCTTACGGGACAGGGTCCTACGAGCAGTACTTC,CASSVAYGTGSYEQYF
-,12,TRBV5-4,TRBJ1-1,-,TGTGCCAGCAGCTTGACGGGAACTGAAGCTTTCTTT,CASSLTGTEAFF
once,18,TRBV7-8,TRBJ2-7,TRBD1,TGTGCCAGCAGCTCGTCGAGGTATTACCGGGACAGGTCCTACGAGCAGTACTTC,CASSSSRYYRDRSYEQYF
-,16,TRBV7-9,TRBJ2-7,TRBD1,TGTGCCAGCAGCACATTCAATACAGGGGGCAGGTACGAGCAGTACTTC,CASSTFNTGGRYEQYF
-,16,TRBV27,TRBJ2-7,TRBD1,TGTGCCAGCAGTTTATACGGGACAGAGAGCTCCTACGAGCAGTACTTC,CASSLYGTESSYEQYF
-,16,TRBV6-4,TRBJ2-1,TRBD2,TGTGCCAGCAGTGCCGAGACTAGCGGCCAATACAATGAGCAGTTCTTC,CASSAETSGQYNEQFF
-,12,TRBV30,TRBJ1-1,-,TGTGCCTGGAGTGATGGGAGGCTCGAAGCTTTCTTT,CAWSDGRLEAFF
-,14,TRBV7-2,TRBJ2-5,TRBD2,TGTGCCAGCAGCTTATCGCTAGCGGAAGAGACCCAGTACTTC,CASSLSLAEETQYF
-,20,TRBV5-4,TRBJ1-2,-,TGTGCCAGCAGCTTAATACGATGGCAGGTTATTCGGGGGACTAACTATGGCTACACCTTC,CASSLIRWQVIRGTNYGYTF
-,17,TRBV19,TRBJ1-6,-,TGTGCCACTCGAAACGAAAAAGAAACAGGTGCTAGTTCACCCCTCCACTTT,CATRNEKETGASSPLHF
-,15,TRBV11-2,TRBJ2-3,TRBD1,TGTGCCAGCAGCGCACGAGGACAGGGGGCGGATACGCAGTATTTT,CASSARGQGADTQYF
-,14,TRBV5-1,TRBJ1-1,TRBD1,TGCGCCAGCAGCCGAGCGGACAGGCCAAGGGAAGCTTTCTTT,CASSRADRPREAFF
-,12,TRBV19,TRBJ1-5,-,TGTGCCTCAAAAGCGGGTGGACAGCCCCAGCATTTT,CASKAGGQPQHF
-,16,TRBV11-3,TRBJ1-4,TRBD1,TGTGCCAGCAGCTTGTATACAGGGGCAACTAATGAAAAACTGTTTTTT,CASSLYTGATNEKLFF
-,14,TRBV5-5,TRBJ1-2,TRBD1,TGTGCCAGCAGCAAAGACAGGGGGGCCTATGGCTACACCTTC,CASSKDRGAYGYTF
-,12,TRBV29-1,TRBJ2-1,TRBD2,TGCAGCGTTCGCGGGAGTGGTAATGAGCAGTTCTTC,CSVRGSGNEQFF
-,15,TRBV7-2,TRBJ1-2,-,TGTGCCAGCAGTCAAGGTCAGGCCCCTAACTATGGCTACACCTTC,CASSQGQAPNYGYTF
-,13,TRBV6-5,TRBJ2-2,-,TGTGCCAGCAGTCCTAGCAGCACCGGGGAGCTGTTTTTT,CASSPSSTGELFF
-,16,TRBV7-2,TRBJ2-2,TRBD2,TGTGCCAGCAGCACCCGGGGGGGGGCGGGCACCGGGGAGCTGTTTTTT,CASSTRGGAGTGELFF
-,16,TRBV4-1,TRBJ1-1,-,TGCGCCAGCAGCCAATTCGGCGGACAGACGAACACTGAAGCTTTCTTT,CASSQFGGQTNTEAFF
-,14,TRBV7-2,TRBJ2-7,-,TGTGCCAGCAGCTCCAGGGGCGATAGGCGCGAGCAGTACTTC,CASSSRGDRREQYF
few,18,TRBV7-9,TRBJ2-1,TRBD2,TGTGCCAGCAGCTCACAATCGTCTAGCGGACCCCTGGTCTATGAGCAGTTCTTC,CASSSQSSSGPLVYEQFF
-,15,TRBV5-5,TRBJ1-1,-,TGTGCCAGCAGCTTTGGAGACGGTCGGGACACTGAAGCTTTCTTT,CASSFGDGRDTEAFF